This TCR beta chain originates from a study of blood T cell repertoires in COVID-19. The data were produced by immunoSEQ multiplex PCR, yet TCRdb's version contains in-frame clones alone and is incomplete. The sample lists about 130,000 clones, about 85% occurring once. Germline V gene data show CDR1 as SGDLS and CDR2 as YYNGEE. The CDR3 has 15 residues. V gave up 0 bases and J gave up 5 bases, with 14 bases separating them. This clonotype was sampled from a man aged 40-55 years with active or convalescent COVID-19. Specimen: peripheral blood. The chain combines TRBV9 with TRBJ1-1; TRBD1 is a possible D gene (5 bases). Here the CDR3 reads CASSVDTLGGTEAFF. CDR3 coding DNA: TGTGCCAGCAGCGTAGACACCCTCGGGGGGACTGAAGCTTTCTTT.